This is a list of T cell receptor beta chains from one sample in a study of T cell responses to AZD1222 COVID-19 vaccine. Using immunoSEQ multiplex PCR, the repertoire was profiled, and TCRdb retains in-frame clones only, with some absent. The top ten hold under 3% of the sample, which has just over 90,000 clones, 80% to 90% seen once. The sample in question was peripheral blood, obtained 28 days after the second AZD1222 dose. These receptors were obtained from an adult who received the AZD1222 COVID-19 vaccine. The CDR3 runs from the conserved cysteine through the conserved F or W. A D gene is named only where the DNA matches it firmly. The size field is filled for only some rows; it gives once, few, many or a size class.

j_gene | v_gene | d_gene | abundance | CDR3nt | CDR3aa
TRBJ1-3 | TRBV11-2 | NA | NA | TGTGCCAGCAGCTTAAAGGGAATCAGCTCTGGAAACACCATATATTTT | CASSLKGISSGNTIYF
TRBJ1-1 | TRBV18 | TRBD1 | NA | TGTGCCAGCTCGACAGGGGGGCTGGACACTGAAGCTTTCTTT | CASSTGGLDTEAFF
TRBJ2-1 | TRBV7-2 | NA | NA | NA | CASSLASTSVQFF
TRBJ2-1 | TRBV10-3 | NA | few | TGTGCCATCAGTGAAAGCGAAGAAGGGGGTGAGCAGTTCTTC | CAISESEEGGEQFF
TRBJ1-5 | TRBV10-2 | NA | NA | TGCGCCAGCACGGGCTTTAGCAATCAGCCCCAGCATTTT | CASTGFSNQPQHF
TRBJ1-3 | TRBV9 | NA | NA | TGTGCCAGCAGCGGGGGAAACACCATATATTTT | CASSGGNTIYF
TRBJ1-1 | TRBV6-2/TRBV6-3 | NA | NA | TGTGCCAGCAGTTACTCGGAGGGGGATACTGAAGCTTTCTTT | CASSYSEGDTEAFF
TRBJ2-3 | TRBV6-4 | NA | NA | TGTGCCAGCAGTGCGGAACCGGGAAACACAGATACGCAGTATTTT | CASSAEPGNTDTQYF
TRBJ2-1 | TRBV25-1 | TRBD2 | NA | TGTGCCAGCAGTCAAATGGGACTAGCGGGATGGATGGGTGAGCAGTTCTTC | CASSQMGLAGWMGEQFF
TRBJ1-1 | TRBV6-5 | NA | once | TGTGCCAGCAGGCCACAGGGCAGGGGAAACACTGAAGCTTTCTTT | CASRPQGRGNTEAFF
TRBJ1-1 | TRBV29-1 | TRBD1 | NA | TGCAGCGCCGGGACAGCGAACACTGAAGCTTTCTTT | CSAGTANTEAFF
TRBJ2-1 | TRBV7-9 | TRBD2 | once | TGTGCCAGCAGCCCGACTAGCGGGGGGGCCAGCTCCTACAATGAGCAGTTCTTC | CASSPTSGGASSYNEQFF
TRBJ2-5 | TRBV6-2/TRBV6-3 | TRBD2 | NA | TGTGCCAGCAGTTACACTAGCGGGGGGGCAGAGACCCAGTACTTC | CASSYTSGGAETQYF
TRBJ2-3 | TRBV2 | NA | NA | TGTGCCAGCAGTTACTGGGATACGCAGTATTTT | CASSYWDTQYF
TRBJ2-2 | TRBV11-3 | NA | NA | TGTGCCAGCAGCTCCTCCAGGGGAGACACCGGGGAGCTGTTTTTT | CASSSSRGDTGELFF
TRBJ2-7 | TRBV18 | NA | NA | TGTGCCAGCTCACGAAGGACTCCGAACTCCTACGAGCAGTACTTC | CASSRRTPNSYEQYF
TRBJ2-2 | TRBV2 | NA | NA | TGTGCCAGCACCAGCGCCCACTCTTACACCGGGGAGCTGTTTTTT | CASTSAHSYTGELFF
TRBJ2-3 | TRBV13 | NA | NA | TGTGCCAGCAGCTACGGGGCCACAGATACGCAGTATTTT | CASSYGATDTQYF
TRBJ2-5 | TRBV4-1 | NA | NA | TGCGCCAGCAGCCAACCGAGTGGGGTCCAAGAGACCCAGTACTTC | CASSQPSGVQETQYF
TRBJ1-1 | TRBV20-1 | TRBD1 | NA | TGCAGTGCTAGTCCCCCCGGCAGGGGGCGTACTGAAGCTTTCTTT | CSASPPGRGRTEAFF
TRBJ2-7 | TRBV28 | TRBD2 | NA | TGTGCCAGCAGTTCCGGGGGGACTAGCGGCTACGAGCAGTACTTC | CASSSGGTSGYEQYF
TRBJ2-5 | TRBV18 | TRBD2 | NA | TGTGCCAGCTCACCACGAAAGGGACTAGCGGGACAAGAGACCCAGTACTTC | CASSPRKGLAGQETQYF
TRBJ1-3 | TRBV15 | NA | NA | TGTGCCACCAGCAGAGACTACAGCACCTTTGGAAACACCATATATTTT | CATSRDYSTFGNTIYF
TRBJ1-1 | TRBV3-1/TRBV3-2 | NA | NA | TGTGCCAGCAGCCTGACGGGGAGGGGCACTGAAGCTTTCTTT | CASSLTGRGTEAFF
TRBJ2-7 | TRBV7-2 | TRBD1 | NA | TGTGCCAGCAGCCCCCGCTCCGGACAGGGCTTCCACGAGCAGTACTTC | CASSPRSGQGFHEQYF
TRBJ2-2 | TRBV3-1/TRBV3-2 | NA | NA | TGTGCCAGCAGCCTCAAACTCGCCACCCCCGGGGAGCTGTTTTTT | CASSLKLATPGELFF
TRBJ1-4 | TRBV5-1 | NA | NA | TGCGCCAGCAGCTTCTTGACCGCAAGTGAAAAACTGTTTTTT | CASSFLTASEKLFF
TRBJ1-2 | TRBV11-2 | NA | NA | TGTGCCAGCAGCTTAGGCCTAAGGCAGGGGAACTATGGCTACACCTTC | CASSLGLRQGNYGYTF
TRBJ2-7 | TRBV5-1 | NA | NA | TGCGCCAGCAGCTGGCAGGGAGACGAGCAGTACTTC | CASSWQGDEQYF